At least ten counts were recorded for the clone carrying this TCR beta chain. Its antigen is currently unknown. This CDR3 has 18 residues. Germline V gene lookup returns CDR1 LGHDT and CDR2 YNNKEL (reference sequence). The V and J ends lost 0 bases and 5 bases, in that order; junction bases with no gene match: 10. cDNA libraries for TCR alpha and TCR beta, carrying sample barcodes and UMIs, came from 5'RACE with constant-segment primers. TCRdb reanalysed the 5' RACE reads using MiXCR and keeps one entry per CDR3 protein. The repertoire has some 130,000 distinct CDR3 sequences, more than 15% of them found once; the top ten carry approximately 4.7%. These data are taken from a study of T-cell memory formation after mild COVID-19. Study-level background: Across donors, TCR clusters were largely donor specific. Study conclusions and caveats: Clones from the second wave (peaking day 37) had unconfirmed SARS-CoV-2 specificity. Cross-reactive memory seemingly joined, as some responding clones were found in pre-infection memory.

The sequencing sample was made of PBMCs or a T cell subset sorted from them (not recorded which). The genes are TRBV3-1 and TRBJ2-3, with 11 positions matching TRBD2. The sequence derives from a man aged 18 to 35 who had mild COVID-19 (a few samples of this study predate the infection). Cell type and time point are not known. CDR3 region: CASSQDGAASGRRDTQYF. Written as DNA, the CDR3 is TGTGCCAGCAGCCAAGATGGGGCGGCTAGCGGGAGGAGAGATACGCAGTATTTT.